These T cell receptor beta chains were read from a single sample in a study of cytomegalovirus exposure and HLA in healthy donors. Some clones are missing from TCRdb's copy, which holds only in-frame ones; the method was immunoSEQ multiplex PCR. The data contain hundreds of thousands of clones, 65% to 90% of them singletons. Sequencing used PBMCs. These receptors were obtained from a girl aged 5-17 years in good health and CMV-seronegative. Both conserved end residues are trimmed from each CDR3. Each record gives: clone size, CDR3 length, J gene, V gene, CDR3 protein. Size is stated for part of the rows, as once, few or many counts, or as a class when the clone is expanded.

NA,11,TRBJ1-4,TRBV2,ASNTGISEKLF
NA,18,TRBJ2-7,TRBV6-1,ASSGIRTGQVRRVSYEQY
few,13,TRBJ1-6,TRBV5-6,ASSLADRYNSPLH
NA,10,TRBJ1-5,TRBV28,ASSPPLQPQH
NA,13,TRBJ2-1,TRBV27,ASSRDRVSYNEQF
NA,11,TRBJ1-6,TRBV6-5,ASRVARGSPLH
NA,12,TRBJ1-6,TRBV11-2,ASSPRRDNSPLH
NA,13,TRBJ1-4,TRBV7-2,ASSLDLGGNEKLF
NA,10,TRBJ1-2,TRBV5-5,ASSWDSYGYT
NA,11,TRBJ2-1,TRBV19,ASRTGGRNEQF
NA,13,TRBJ1-2,TRBV5-5,ASSLNWDNDYGYT
NA,11,TRBJ2-5,TRBV19,ASSKQGRETQY
few,9,TRBJ1-1,TRBV28,ASSLGTGAF
NA,13,TRBJ2-7,TRBV28,ASSVRAGGAYEQY
NA,13,TRBJ2-2,TRBV5-1,ASTLGDARTGELF
NA,11,TRBJ1-1,TRBV30,AWSRQGRTEAF
once,10,TRBJ1-6,TRBV28,ASSLQGSPLH
NA,18,TRBJ2-3,TRBV4-2,ASSQDRTSGRARWEDTQY
few,14,TRBJ2-1,TRBV4-3,ASSQDRIAGADEQF
once,13,TRBJ2-1,TRBV7-9,ASSSGRVAYNEQF
once,12,TRBJ2-2,TRBV19,ASSKTVQTGELF
NA,11,TRBJ2-3,TRBV5-1,ASSVGGTDTQY
once,13,TRBJ2-7,TRBV6-5,ASSLSDSHYYEQY